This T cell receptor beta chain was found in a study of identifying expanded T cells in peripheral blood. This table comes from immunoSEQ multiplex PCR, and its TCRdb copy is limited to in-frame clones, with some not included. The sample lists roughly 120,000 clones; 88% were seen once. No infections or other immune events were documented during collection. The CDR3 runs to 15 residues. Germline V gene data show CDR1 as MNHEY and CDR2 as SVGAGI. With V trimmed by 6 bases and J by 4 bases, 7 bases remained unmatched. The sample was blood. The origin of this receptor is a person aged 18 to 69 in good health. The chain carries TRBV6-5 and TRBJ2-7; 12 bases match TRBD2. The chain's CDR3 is CASRIRLAGVYEQYF. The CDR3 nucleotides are TGTGCCAGCAGGATACGACTAGCGGGAGTTTACGAGCAGTACTTC.